These 11 T cell receptor beta chains were all obtained from the same sample, sequenced in a study of blood T cell repertoires in COVID-19. The data were produced by immunoSEQ multiplex PCR, yet TCRdb's version contains in-frame clones alone and is incomplete. The sample records approximately 490,000 clones, around 87% being singletons. Sample: PBMCs or T cells enriched from blood (not recorded which). The receptor set was obtained from a woman between 18 and 29 years old who had recovered from COVID-19.

This rearrangement joins TRBV5-6 to TRBJ2-2; unclear D gene. The CDR3 loop spans 15 amino acids. The V end lost 1 base, the J end lost 4 bases, and 11 bases lay between the germline ends. Germline V gene lookup returns CDR1 SGHDT and CDR2 YYEEEE. Here the CDR3 reads CASSLMAASTGELFF. In DNA form, the CDR3 reads TGTGCCAGCAGCTTGATGGCAGCTAGCACCGGGGAGCTGTTTTTT.

This chain links TRBV5-1 with TRBJ1-1; 7 positions agree with TRBD1. The V gene's germline CDR1 is SGHRS and CDR2 YFSETQ. The CDR3 is 16 residues long. V dropped 1 base and J dropped 0; count of bases not matched to a gene: 6. The CDR3 nucleotides are TGCGCCAGCAGCTTGAGGAGACAGGGCCTGAACACTGAAGCTTTCTTT. Protein product: CASSLRRQGLNTEAFF.

For this clone: Other DNA sequences in the sample encode the same CDR3. The V and J genes are TRBV6-5 and TRBJ1-1; no clear D gene. V was pared by 8 bases and J by 1 base, with 5 bases between. CDR3 length: 11 amino acids. The germline gives CDR1 MNHEY, CDR2 SVGAGI. CDR3 bases: TGTGCCAGCGCGAGGAACACTGAAGCTTTCTTT. Its translation is CASARNTEAFF.

The CDR3 bases are TGCGCCAGCAGCATGGGCAGGGGGGACACTGAAGCTTTCTTT. It is translated as CASSMGRGDTEAFF. The chain couples TRBV5-1 to TRBJ1-1, with 7 bases identical to TRBD1. The V gene end was trimmed by 4 bases and the J gene end by 3 bases; junction bases not matched to a gene: 6. The germline CDR1 and CDR2 sequences are SGHRS and YFSETQ. The length of the CDR3 is 14 residues. The full variable domain, with the rest looked up from reference TRBV5-1 and TRBJ1-1, is KAGVTQTPRYLIKTRGQQVTLSCSPISGHRSVSWYQQTPGQGLQFLFEYFSETQRNKGNFPGRFSGRQFSNSRSEMNVSTLELGDSALYLCASSMGRGDTEAFFGQGTRLTVV.

The chain couples TRBV5-4 to TRBJ1-1; 7 positions agree with TRBD1. J lost 2 bases, V lost 1 base, and 5 bases had no gene match. The CDR3 runs 15 residues. Germline CDR1 and CDR2: SGHNT and YYREEE (reference sequence). For the CDR3, the DNA is TGTGCCAGCAGCTTGATTCCAGGGGGAAACACTGAAGCTTTCTTT. Translating it yields CASSLIPGGNTEAFF. Full variable domain (missing parts from reference TRBV5-4 and TRBJ1-1): ETGVTQSPTHLIKTRGQQVTLRCSSQSGHNTVSWYQQALGQGPQFIFQYYREEENGRGNFPPRFSGLQFPNYSSELNVNALELDDSALYLCASSLIPGGNTEAFFGQGTRLTVV.

The V and J genes are TRBV6-1 and TRBJ1-5; D is uncertain. The CDR3 sequence is 17 residues long. Trimming stripped 3 bases from V and 0 bases from J, with 15 bases between. Germline values: CDR1 MNHNS, CDR2 SASEGT. CDR3 loop: CASSEGVGRDSNQPQHF. The CDR3 nucleotides read TGTGCCAGCAGTGAGGGCGTTGGGCGGGATAGCAATCAGCCCCAGCATTTT.

This chain uses TRBV2 with TRBJ1-5; TRBD1 matches at 9 bases. This CDR3 comprises 15 residues. Germline trimming cut 7 bases from V and 6 bases from J; bases unmatched to any gene: 10. Germline CDR1 reads SNHLY; CDR2 reads FYNNEI. CDR3 amino acids: CASTRTGAVVQPQHF. In DNA form, the CDR3 reads TGTGCCAGCACGCGGACAGGGGCAGTTGTTCAGCCCCAGCATTTT.

V and J are TRBV24-1 and TRBJ2-6, with D possibly matching TRBD2 (6 bases). In germline, CDR1 is KGHDR, CDR2 SFDVKD. The CDR3 runs 15 residues. V lost 6 bases and J 7 bases, leaving 15 bases between the germline ends. Here the CDR3 DNA reads TGTGCCACCAGTACCCCGCTGGGGGGTGCCAACGTCCTGACTTTC. It specifies CATSTPLGGANVLTF.

The chain links TRBV30 to TRBJ2-6; possibly TRBD2 for D (6 bases). Trimming pared 0 bases from V and 0 bases from J, leaving 15 bases between. The CDR3 covers 18 residues. Germline assignment: CDR1 GTSNPN and CDR2 SVGIG (reference sequence). The CDR3 region has the DNA TGTGCCTGGAGTGTACGCGGGAAACTAAACTCTGGGGCCAACGTCCTGACTTTC. Translated: CAWSVRGKLNSGANVLTF.

V gene TRBV3-1 (or the pseudogene TRBV3-2) combines with J gene TRBJ1-5; 9 nucleotides align to TRBD1. The junction had 18 bases not matched to a gene; V was cut back by 7 bases and J by 2 bases. This CDR3 spans 19 amino acids. Germline V gene lookup returns CDR1 LGHDT and CDR2 YNNKEL (reference sequence). The CDR3 here is CASTKGTGRWNNRNQPQHF. DNA for the CDR3: TGTGCCAGCACCAAAGGGACAGGGAGGTGGAACAATCGCAATCAGCCCCAGCATTTT.

The chain joins TRBV12-3 or TRBV12-4 to TRBJ1-2, with D possibly being TRBD1 (5 bases). The CDR3 has 13 amino acids. The germline V and J ends were trimmed by 5 bases and 3 bases, with 10 bases remaining between them. For the CDR3, the DNA is TGTGCCAGCAGTCCCGACAGCGACTATGGCTACACCTTC. It specifies CASSPDSDYGYTF.